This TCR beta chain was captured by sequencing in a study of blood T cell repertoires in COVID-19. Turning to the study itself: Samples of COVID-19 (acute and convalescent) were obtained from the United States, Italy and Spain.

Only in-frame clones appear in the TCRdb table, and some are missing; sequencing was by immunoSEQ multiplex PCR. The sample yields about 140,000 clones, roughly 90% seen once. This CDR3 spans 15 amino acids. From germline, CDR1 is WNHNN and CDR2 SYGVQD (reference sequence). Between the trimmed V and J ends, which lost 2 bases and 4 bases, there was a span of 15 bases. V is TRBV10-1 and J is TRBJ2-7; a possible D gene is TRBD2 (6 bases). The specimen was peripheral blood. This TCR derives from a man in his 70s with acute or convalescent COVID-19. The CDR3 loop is CASSEGSAGTYEQYF. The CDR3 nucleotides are TGCGCCAGCAGTGAGGGTTCGGCCGGGACTTACGAGCAGTACTTC.